Below are 26 T cell receptor beta chains sequenced from a single sample in a study of response to subunit inactivated influenza vaccine. MiXCR, applied by TCRdb to the RT-PCR reads, yields one record per CDR3 protein. The sample includes some 480,000 distinct CDR3 sequences, approximately 10% of them seen just once. Specimen: PBMCs from blood, collected 45 days after vaccination. Receptor source: a man aged 50-60 years who received an inactivated influenza vaccine.

This clonotype was observed a few times. This chain connects TRBV7-9 to TRBJ2-1; tentatively, D is TRBD2 (5 bases). The CDR3 sequence is 13 residues long. The germline V gene encodes CDR1 SEHNR and CDR2 FQNEAQ (reference sequence). V lost 5 bases, J lost 6 bases, and 11 bases lay in between. The CDR3 loop is CASSRIGVNEQFF. For the CDR3, the DNA is TGTGCCAGCAGCCGAATCGGGGTCAATGAGCAGTTCTTC.

The chain links TRBV4-3 to TRBJ1-1, with TRBD1 matching over 11 bases. The CDR3 length is 17 residues. V shed 0 bases, J shed 4 bases, and the junction held 7 bases outside the gene matches. CDR1 is LGHNA and CDR2 is YSLEER in the germline V gene. CDR3 in DNA: TGCGCCAGCAGCCAAGATGCCGTCGGGACAGGGGGCACTGAAGCTTTCTTT. Translated: CASSQDAVGTGGTEAFF.

This clonotype was observed many times. The rearrangement links TRBV5-5 to TRBJ1-5; D not resolved. V was pared by 0 bases and J by 1 base, with 8 bases between. This CDR3 comprises 15 residues. From germline, CDR1 is SGHKS and CDR2 YYEKEE (reference sequence). The CDR3 region has the DNA TGTGCCAGCAGCTTGGTTACGGGAAGCAATCAGCCCCAGCATTTT. Amino acids: CASSLVTGSNQPQHF. Supplemented by reference TRBV5-5 and TRBJ1-5, the full variable domain reads DAGVTQSPTHLIKTRGQQVTLRCSPISGHKSVSWYQQVLGQGPQFIFQYYEKEERGRGNFPDRFSARQFPNYSSELNVNALLLGDSALYLCASSLVTGSNQPQHFGDGTRLSIL.

This clonotype appeared a few times. The chain links TRBV5-5 to TRBJ2-2; 8 positions agree with TRBD2. V lost 3 bases to trimming and J lost 4 bases; unmatched junction nucleotides: 11. Per the germline V gene, CDR1 is SGHKS and CDR2 is YYEKEE (reference sequence). This CDR3 has 17 amino acids. The CDR3 loop is CASSWRPSGSGTGELFF. The CDR3 nucleotides read TGTGCCAGCAGCTGGAGACCCAGCGGGAGTGGCACCGGGGAGCTGTTTTTT.

This clonotype came up many times. The chain couples TRBV12-3 or TRBV12-4 to TRBJ2-7, with D unclear. V lost 6 bases and J 3 bases, leaving 12 bases between the germline ends. The length of the CDR3 is 13 residues. The CDR3 DNA is TGTGCCAGCAGATCCAGGAGACGCTACGAGCAGTACTTC. It translates to CASRSRRRYEQYF.

This rearrangement joins TRBV5-4 to TRBJ2-1; 9 positions match TRBD2. V shed 0 bases and J 5 bases; nucleotides not matched to a gene: 6. The CDR3 consists of 16 residues. Germline V CDR1 and CDR2: SGHNT, YYREEE (reference sequence). CDR3 amino acids: CASSLASGGPNNEQFF. CDR3 DNA sequence: TGTGCCAGCAGCTTGGCCAGCGGGGGGCCAAACAATGAGCAGTTCTTC.

This clonotype was seen at least ten times. The CDR3 region is CSASTTDEQFF. The CDR3 DNA follows: TGCAGTGCTTCTACTACGGATGAGCAGTTCTTC. The chain links TRBV20-1 to TRBJ2-1, with D unresolved. Germline assignment: CDR1 DFQATT and CDR2 SNEGSKA (reference sequence). V dropped 5 bases and J dropped 8 bases, with 10 bases sitting between them. The CDR3 is made up of 11 amino acids.

The sample holds a few counts of this clonotype. This CDR3 is CASSLRVRQGAEKLFF. Here the CDR3 DNA reads TGTGCCAGCAGTTTAAGGGTTAGACAGGGCGCCGAAAAACTGTTTTTT. The chain uses TRBV12-3 or TRBV12-4 and TRBJ1-4; 7 nucleotides line up with TRBD1. CDR3 length equals 16 residues. Trimming took 2 bases from V and 8 from J; bases not matched to a gene: 11.

The J gene is TRBJ2-6, the V gene TRBV9, with TRBD1 matching 8 bases. The V segment lost 0 bases and the J segment 4 bases; nucleotides outside the gene matches: 12. Looked up from germline, CDR1 is SGDLS and CDR2 is YYNGEE. The CDR3 is 19 residues long. CDR3 region: CASSVGADRAYLGANVLTF. The CDR3 coding sequence is TGTGCCAGCAGCGTAGGAGCGGACAGGGCGTACCTAGGGGCCAACGTCCTGACTTTC.

This clonotype was counted ten times or more. The J gene is TRBJ2-1, the V gene TRBV6-2 or TRBV6-3; unclear D gene. Germline V gives CDR1 MNHEY, CDR2 SVGEGT. This CDR3 region has 11 residues. V was cut by 6 bases and J by 8 bases, with 8 bases left in between. The CDR3 coding sequence is TGTGCCAGCAGCCCCGCCTATGAGCAGTTCTTC. This translates into CASSPAYEQFF.

This clonotype was seen repeatedly, ten times or more. The chain couples TRBV7-2 to TRBJ2-7; D is possibly TRBD1 (5 bases). Trimming cost V 2 bases and J 3 bases, with 8 bases left between them. CDR1 SGHTA and CDR2 FQGNSA come from the germline V gene. CDR3 length: 13 amino acids. The CDR3 sequence: CASSLSDSYEQYF. The CDR3 DNA is TGTGCCAGCAGCTTAAGTGACAGCTACGAGCAGTACTTC.

In this sample, this clonotype turned up many times. The rearrangement links TRBV20-1 to TRBJ2-7; D is ambiguous. CDR1 is DFQATT and CDR2 is SNEGSKA in the germline V gene (reference sequence). Trimming removed 6 bases from V and 4 bases from J, with 10 bases in between. The CDR3 extends over 11 amino acids. CDR3 sequence reads: CSAEKGYEQYF. The DNA of the CDR3 is TGCAGTGCCGAGAAGGGTTACGAGCAGTACTTC.

This clonotype was detected many times. The chain has TRBV5-1 and TRBJ2-3; D not resolved. The V end was cut by 0 bases, the J end by 8 bases, with 7 bases between. The V gene's germline CDR1 is SGHRS and CDR2 YFSETQ. The CDR3 loop spans 12 amino acids. The CDR3: CASSLGAGTQYF. The CDR3 DNA sequence: TGCGCCAGCAGCTTGGGGGCCGGTACGCAGTATTTT.

The V and J genes are TRBV5-1 and TRBJ2-7; D is uncertain. Trimming pared 4 bases from V and 2 bases from J, leaving 13 bases between. The CDR3 has 14 amino acids. Germline V lookup: CDR1 SGHRS, CDR2 YFSETQ. CDR3 sequence reads: CASSRAYQAYEQYF. The CDR3 DNA follows: TGCGCCAGCAGCCGCGCCTACCAAGCCTACGAGCAGTACTTC. The full variable domain, rest sourced from reference TRBV5-1 and TRBJ2-7, is KAGVTQTPRYLIKTRGQQVTLSCSPISGHRSVSWYQQTPGQGLQFLFEYFSETQRNKGNFPGRFSGRQFSNSRSEMNVSTLELGDSALYLCASSRAYQAYEQYFGPGTRLTVT.

This clonotype was counted only a few times. V and J are TRBV5-1 and TRBJ2-5, with a tentative D call TRBD2 (5 bases). V shed 6 bases and J shed 5 bases, with 14 bases lying between them. Germline-derived CDR1 and CDR2 are SGHRS and YFSETQ. The CDR3 length is 13 residues. The CDR3 bases are TGCGCCAGCAAGCCCCCAGGCGGGGAGACCCAGTACTTC. Protein product: CASKPPGGETQYF.

This clonotype was seen many times. As DNA, the CDR3 is TGCAGTGCTAGAGTTCAGCCCTACGAGCAGTACTTC. As protein: CSARVQPYEQYF. The V call is TRBV20-1, the J call TRBJ2-7; D is unclear. Germline V lookup: CDR1 DFQATT, CDR2 SNEGSKA (reference sequence). The CDR3 is 12 residues long. V shed 1 base and J shed 2 bases, with 6 bases lying between them.

V usage is TRBV20-1 and J usage is TRBJ2-7; D perhaps matches TRBD2 (6 bases). The CDR3 sequence is 14 residues long. V lost 6 bases to trimming and J lost 2 bases, with 17 bases between them. Germline V gene sequence: CDR1 DFQATT, CDR2 SNEGSKA (reference sequence). The CDR3 region is CSAEPGLGTYEQYF. CDR3 bases: TGCAGTGCAGAACCGGGACTGGGAACCTACGAGCAGTACTTC.

This clonotype was counted only a few times. This sequence joins TRBV6-1 and TRBJ1-4; TRBD1 matches 12 bases. The V gene end was trimmed by 6 bases and the J gene end by 6 bases; junction bases not matched to a gene: 8. Germline loops: CDR1 MNHNS, CDR2 SASEGT. The CDR3 length is 16 residues. The DNA of the CDR3 is TGTGCCAGCAGCAGGGGACAGGGGGCTCGGGATGAAAAACTGTTTTTT. Protein: CASSRGQGARDEKLFF.

This clonotype was recorded many times. The chain links TRBV4-3 to TRBJ2-3, with 7 bases aligning to TRBD2. The V gene end was trimmed by 0 bases and the J gene end by 1 base; junction bases not matched to a gene: 4. The CDR3 runs 16 residues. From germline, CDR1 is LGHNA and CDR2 YSLEER. Written as DNA, the CDR3 is TGCGCCAGCAGCCAAGATCGAACTAGCGGCACAGATACGCAGTATTTT. Translating it yields CASSQDRTSGTDTQYF.

The chain is built from TRBV5-1 and TRBJ2-1, with TRBD1 matching over 7 bases. The CDR3 contains 16 residues. The germline gives CDR1 SGHRS, CDR2 YFSETQ. V was clipped by 0 bases and J by 8 bases; unmatched bases: 11. CDR3 amino acids: CASSLVIGTVSHEQFF. CDR3 bases: TGCGCCAGCAGCTTGGTAATCGGGACAGTCTCCCATGAGCAGTTCTTC.

V is TRBV30 and J is TRBJ2-1; TRBD2 agrees at 7 bases. This CDR3 has 13 amino acids. With V trimmed by 5 bases and J by 4 bases, 5 bases remained unmatched. CDR1 and CDR2 from the germline V gene are GTSNPN and SVGIG (reference sequence). For the CDR3, the DNA is TGTGCCTGGTCCGGGGACTATTACAATGAGCAGTTCTTC. It is translated as CAWSGDYYNEQFF.

The chain uses TRBV3-1 and TRBJ1-1, with unresolved D. Germline-derived CDR1 and CDR2 are LGHDT and YNNKEL (reference sequence). V shed 5 bases and J shed 1 base, with 11 bases lying between them. The CDR3 consists of 14 residues. The CDR3 region is CASSRSMRNTEAFF. Written as DNA, the CDR3 is TGTGCCAGCAGCAGGAGCATGCGGAACACTGAAGCTTTCTTT.

In this sample, this clonotype turned up a few times. The rearrangement uses TRBV28 and TRBJ1-5; the D gene is possibly TRBD1 (5 bases). Deletions cut 3 bases from V and 0 bases from J, with 12 bases between. Germline V gene lookup returns CDR1 MDHEN and CDR2 SYDVKM. CDR3 length: 16 amino acids. CDR3 protein: CASSFGGEGSNQPQHF. For the CDR3, the DNA is TGTGCCAGCAGTTTCGGAGGGGAGGGTAGCAATCAGCCCCAGCATTTT.

This clonotype turned up a few times. The CDR3 reads CSASRTPVNEQFF. As DNA, the CDR3 is TGCAGTGCTTCCCGAACACCCGTCAATGAGCAGTTCTTC. The V gene is TRBV20-1, the J gene TRBJ2-1; no clear D gene. V lost 5 bases and J 6 bases, leaving 14 bases between the germline ends. This CDR3 is built from 13 residues. Germline CDR1 and CDR2: DFQATT and SNEGSKA (reference sequence).

Ten or more counts support this clonotype. The chain employs TRBV6-1 and TRBJ2-7; a possible D gene is TRBD1 (5 bases). Trimming pared 2 bases from V and 8 bases from J, leaving 16 bases between. This CDR3 spans 14 amino acids. Per germline, CDR1 MNHNS and CDR2 SASEGT. The CDR3 here is CASSEQGGRTKQYF. CDR3 nucleotides: TGTGCCAGCAGTGAACAGGGCGGCCGTACGAAGCAGTACTTC.

The chain has TRBV6-5 and TRBJ2-3; no clear D. Trimming stripped 0 bases from V and 5 bases from J, with 6 bases between. Germline V gene sequence: CDR1 MNHEY, CDR2 SVGAGI. This CDR3 is built from 13 residues. Here the CDR3 DNA reads TGTGCCAGCAGTTACTCGCTAGGAGATACGCAGTATTTT. It specifies CASSYSLGDTQYF.